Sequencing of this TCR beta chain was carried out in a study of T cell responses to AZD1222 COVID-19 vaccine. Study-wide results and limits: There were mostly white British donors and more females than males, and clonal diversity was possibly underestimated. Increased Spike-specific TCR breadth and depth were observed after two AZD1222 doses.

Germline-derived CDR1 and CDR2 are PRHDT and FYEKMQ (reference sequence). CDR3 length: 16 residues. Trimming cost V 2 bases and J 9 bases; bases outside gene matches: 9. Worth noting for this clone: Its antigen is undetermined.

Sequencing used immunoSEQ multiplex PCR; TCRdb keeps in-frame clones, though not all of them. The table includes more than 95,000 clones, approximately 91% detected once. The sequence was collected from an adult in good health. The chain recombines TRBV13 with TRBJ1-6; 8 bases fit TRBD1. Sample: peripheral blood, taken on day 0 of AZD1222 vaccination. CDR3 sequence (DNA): TGTGCCAGCAGCTTACTCGAGACAGGGGAAATTTCACCCCTCCACTTT. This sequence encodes CASSLLETGEISPLHF.